This entry lists 3 T cell receptor beta chains sequenced from one sample in a study of T cells in Graves' hyperthyroidism and ophthalmopathy. There were TCR beta CDR3 regions amplified from RNA transcripts. Initially, a first-round RT-PCR of the TCR CDR3 employed the HTBI primer set. TCRdb reprocessed the multiplex PCR reads with MiXCR, giving one entry per CDR3 protein. The sample holds 300,000 to 350,000 distinct CDR3 sequences, roughly a fifth seen once. Sample: blood. These receptors were taken from a woman in her forties or fifties with Graves' hyperthyroidism.

The chain recombines TRBV7-9 with TRBJ2-5; 9 bases are shared with TRBD2. This CDR3 contains 15 residues. The trim removed 1 base at V and 1 base at J, leaving 1 base unmatched. CDR1 and CDR2 (germline): SEHNR, FQNEAQ (reference sequence). The CDR3 sequence is CASSLEAGGQETQYF. In DNA form, the CDR3 reads TGTGCCAGCAGCTTAGAAGCGGGGGGCCAAGAGACCCAGTACTTC.

This clonotype was seen at least ten times. The V and J genes are TRBV30 and TRBJ2-1; 16 nucleotides agree with TRBD2. The CDR3 contains 20 residues. V lost 2 bases and J lost 0; bases outside the gene matches: 10. The V gene's germline CDR1 is GTSNPN and CDR2 SVGIG (reference sequence). CDR3 loop: CAWSPPGLAGGPRSYNEQFF. The CDR3 region has the DNA TGTGCCTGGAGTCCTCCGGGACTAGCGGGAGGGCCACGCTCCTACAATGAGCAGTTCTTC.

The rearrangement uses TRBV4-1 and TRBJ2-7, with 8 bases lining up with TRBD2. The CDR3 runs 15 residues. CDR1 MGHRA and CDR2 YSYEKL come from the germline V gene. The trim removed 0 bases at V and 5 bases at J, leaving 6 bases unmatched. CDR3 nucleotide sequence: TGCGCCAGCAGCCAAGAGGGAACGGGAGGGGACGAGCAGTACTTC. This encodes CASSQEGTGGDEQYF.